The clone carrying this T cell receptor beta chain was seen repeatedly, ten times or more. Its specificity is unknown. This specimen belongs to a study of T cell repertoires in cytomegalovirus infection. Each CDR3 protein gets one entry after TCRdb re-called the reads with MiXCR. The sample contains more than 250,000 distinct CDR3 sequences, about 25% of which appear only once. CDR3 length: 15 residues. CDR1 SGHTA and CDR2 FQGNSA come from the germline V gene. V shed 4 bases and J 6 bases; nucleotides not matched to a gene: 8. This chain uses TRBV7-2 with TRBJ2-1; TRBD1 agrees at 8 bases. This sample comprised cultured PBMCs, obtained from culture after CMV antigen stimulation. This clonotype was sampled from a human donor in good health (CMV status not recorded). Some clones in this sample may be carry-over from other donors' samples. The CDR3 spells CASSSSHGQGNEQFF. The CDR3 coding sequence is TGTGCCAGCAGCTCCTCCCATGGACAGGGCAATGAGCAGTTCTTC.